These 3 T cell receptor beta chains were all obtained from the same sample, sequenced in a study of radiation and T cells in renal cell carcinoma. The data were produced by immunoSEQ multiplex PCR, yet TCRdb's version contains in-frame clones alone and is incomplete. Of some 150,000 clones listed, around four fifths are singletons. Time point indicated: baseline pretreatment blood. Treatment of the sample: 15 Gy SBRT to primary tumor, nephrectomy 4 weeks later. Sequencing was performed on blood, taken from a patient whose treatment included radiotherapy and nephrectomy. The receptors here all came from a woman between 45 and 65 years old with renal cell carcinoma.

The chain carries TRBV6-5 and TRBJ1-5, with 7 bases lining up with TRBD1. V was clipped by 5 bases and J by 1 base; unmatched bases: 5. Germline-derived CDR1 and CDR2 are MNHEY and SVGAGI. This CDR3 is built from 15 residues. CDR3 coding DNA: TGTGCCAGCAGTCTACAGGGGATGAGCAATCAGCCCCAGCATTTT. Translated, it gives CASSLQGMSNQPQHF.

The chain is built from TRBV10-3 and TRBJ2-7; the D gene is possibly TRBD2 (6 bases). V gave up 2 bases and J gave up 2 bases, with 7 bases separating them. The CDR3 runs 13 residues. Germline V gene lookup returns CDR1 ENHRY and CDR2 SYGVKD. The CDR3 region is CAISEASAYEQYF. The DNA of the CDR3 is TGTGCCATCAGTGAGGCTAGCGCCTACGAGCAGTACTTC.

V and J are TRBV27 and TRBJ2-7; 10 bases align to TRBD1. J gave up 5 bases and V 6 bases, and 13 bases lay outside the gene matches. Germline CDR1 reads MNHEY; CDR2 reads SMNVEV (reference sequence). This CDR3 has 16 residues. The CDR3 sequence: CASSLIEGQGIHEQYF. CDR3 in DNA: TGTGCCAGCAGCCTTATCGAGGGACAGGGGATTCACGAGCAGTACTTC.